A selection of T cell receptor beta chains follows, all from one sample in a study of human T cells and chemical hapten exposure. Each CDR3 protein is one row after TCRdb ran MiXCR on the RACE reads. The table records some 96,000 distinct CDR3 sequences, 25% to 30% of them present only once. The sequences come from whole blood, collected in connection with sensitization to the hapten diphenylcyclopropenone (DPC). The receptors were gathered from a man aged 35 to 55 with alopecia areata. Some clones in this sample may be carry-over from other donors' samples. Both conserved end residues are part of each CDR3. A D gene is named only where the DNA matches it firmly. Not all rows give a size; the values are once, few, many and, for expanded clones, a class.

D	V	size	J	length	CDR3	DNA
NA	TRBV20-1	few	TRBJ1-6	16	CSARSTVSSYNSPLHF	TGCAGTGCTAGATCGACGGTCAGCTCCTATAATTCACCCCTCCACTTT
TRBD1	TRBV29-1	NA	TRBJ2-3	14	CSGGTGTSTDTQYF	TGCAGCGGTGGGACAGGGACTAGCACAGATACGCAGTATTTT
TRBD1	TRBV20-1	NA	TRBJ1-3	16	CSAIRDSSRSGNTIYF	TGCAGTGCTATCAGGGACAGCTCCCGCTCTGGAAACACCATATATTTT
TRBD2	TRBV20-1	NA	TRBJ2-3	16	CSACPRGGRATDTQYF	TGCAGTGCTTGCCCTCGCGGCGGGAGGGCCACAGATACGCAGTATTTT
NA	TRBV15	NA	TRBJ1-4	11	CATSTDEKLFF	TGTGCCACCAGCACGGATGAAAAACTGTTTTTT
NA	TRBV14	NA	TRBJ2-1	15	CASSQAGVPYNEQFF	TGTGCCAGCAGCCAAGCGGGGGTCCCCTACAATGAGCAGTTCTTC
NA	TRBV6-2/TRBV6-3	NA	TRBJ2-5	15	CASSYSGVVRETQYF	TGTGCCAGCAGTTACTCCGGGGTAGTCCGAGAGACCCAGTACTTC
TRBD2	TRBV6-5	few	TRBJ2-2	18	CASSYRPGLAGVIGELFF	TGTGCCAGCAGTTACCGTCCGGGACTAGCGGGAGTTATCGGGGAGCTGTTTTTT
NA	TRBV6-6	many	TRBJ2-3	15	CASSLSGSHADTQYF	TGTGCCAGCAGTTTGAGCGGATCTCATGCAGATACGCAGTATTTT
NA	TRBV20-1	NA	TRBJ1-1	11	CSARVNTEAFF	TGCAGTGCAAGAGTGAACACTGAAGCTTTCTTT
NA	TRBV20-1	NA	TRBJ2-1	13	CSARVPLYNEQFF	TGCAGTGCTAGAGTCCCCTTATACAATGAGCAGTTCTTC
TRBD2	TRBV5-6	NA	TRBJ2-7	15	CASSPPSGPSYEQYF	TGTGCCAGCAGCCCCCCTAGCGGGCCCTCCTACGAGCAGTACTTC
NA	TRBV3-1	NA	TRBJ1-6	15	CASSPFGSRNSPLHF	TGTGCCAGCAGCCCGTTTGGCAGCCGTAATTCACCCCTCCACTTT
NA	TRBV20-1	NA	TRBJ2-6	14	CSAREPSGANVLTF	TGCAGTGCTAGAGAACCCTCTGGGGCCAACGTCCTGACTTTC
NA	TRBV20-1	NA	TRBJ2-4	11	CSARPGNIQYF	TGCAGTGCTAGACCGGGCAACATTCAGTACTTC
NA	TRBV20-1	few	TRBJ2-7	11	CSAKTQVEQYF	TGCAGTGCTAAGACACAGGTCGAGCAGTACTTC
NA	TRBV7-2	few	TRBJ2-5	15	CASSLAGQGVETQYF	TGTGCCAGCAGCTTAGCTGGCCAGGGAGTCGAGACCCAGTACTTC
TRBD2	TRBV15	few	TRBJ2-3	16	CATSGRLAGGTDTQYF	TGTGCCACCAGCGGTCGACTAGCGGGAGGAACCGATACGCAGTATTTT
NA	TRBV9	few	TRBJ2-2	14	CASSPLRHGGELFF	TGTGCCAGCAGCCCCCTGAGGCACGGCGGGGAGCTGTTTTTT
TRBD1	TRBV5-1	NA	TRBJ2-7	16	CASSSGPGQGSYEQYF	TGCGCCAGCAGCTCCGGACCGGGACAGGGTTCCTACGAGCAGTACTTC
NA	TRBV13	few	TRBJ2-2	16	CASSVAGAMNTGELFF	TGTGCCAGCAGTGTAGCCGGAGCTATGAACACCGGGGAGCTGTTTTTT
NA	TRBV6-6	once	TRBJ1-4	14	CASSAGTSREKLFF	TGTGCCAGCAGTGCCGGGACAAGTCGGGAAAAACTGTTTTTT
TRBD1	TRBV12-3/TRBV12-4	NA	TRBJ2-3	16	CASSLGTGGIVDTQYF	TGTGCCAGCAGTCTTGGGACAGGGGGAATAGTAGATACGCAGTATTTT
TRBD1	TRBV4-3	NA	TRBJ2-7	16	CASSQDSGQGAYEQYF	TGCGCCAGCAGCCAAGATAGCGGACAGGGCGCTTACGAGCAGTACTTC
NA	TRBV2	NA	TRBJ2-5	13	CASFGTDQETQYF	TGTGCCAGCTTTGGGACCGACCAAGAGACCCAGTACTTC
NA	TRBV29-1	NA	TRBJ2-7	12	CSVVGRRYEQYF	TGCAGCGTTGTAGGACGACGATACGAGCAGTACTTC
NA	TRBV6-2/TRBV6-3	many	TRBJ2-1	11	CASTYGGEQFF	TGTGCCAGCACCTATGGAGGTGAGCAGTTCTTC
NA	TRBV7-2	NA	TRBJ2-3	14	CASSLGASTDTQYF	TGTGCCAGCAGTCTCGGAGCTAGCACAGATACGCAGTATTTT
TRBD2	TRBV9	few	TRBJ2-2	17	CASSVADIAGNTGELFF	TGTGCCAGCAGCGTAGCGGACATAGCGGGGAACACCGGGGAGCTGTTTTTT
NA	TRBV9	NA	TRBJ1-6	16	CASSVGTAEPHSPLHF	TGTGCCAGCAGCGTAGGGACAGCCGAACCACATTCACCCCTCCACTTT
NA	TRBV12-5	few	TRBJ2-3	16	CASGQGGGAWTDTQYF	TGTGCTAGTGGTCAGGGAGGGGGGGCATGGACAGATACGCAGTATTTT